Included here is one T cell receptor (beta chain) sequence, with context. Its cognate antigen is unknown. Molecular-barcoded quantitative 5'-RACE produced these TCR beta libraries. Each CDR3 protein is one row after TCRdb ran MiXCR on the 5' RACE reads. The sample includes under 550,000 distinct CDR3 sequences, roughly a quarter seen only once; the top ten take about 1%. The data derive from a study of CD8 T cells in ankylosing spondylitis. Whole-study results and caveats: Significant enrichment of disease-linked clones was reported in matched ankylosing spondylitis synovial fluid. Made up of under ten highly homologous variants, a TCR beta motif appeared characteristic of ankylosing spondylitis blood.

This CDR3 comprises 16 residues. V was trimmed by 6 bases and J by 3 bases, leaving 15 bases between them. Germline V gene sequence: CDR1 MNHEY, CDR2 SMNVEV (reference sequence). V gene TRBV27 combines with J gene TRBJ1-6; no firm D call. The sequence derives from a male donor with ankylosing spondylitis. The source material was blood, either unsorted or a sorted T cell fraction (not recorded which). The CDR3 bases are TGTGCCAGCAGGCCCTGGGTCACTAACTATAATTCACCCCTCCACTTT. Its protein product is CASRPWVTNYNSPLHF.